By frequency in the sample, the clone carrying this T cell receptor (delta chain) is medium-sized (0.01 to 0.1%). The sample has other DNA sequences that encode this CDR3 too. Germline CDR1 GEAIGNYY, CDR2 EKD. The CDR3 is 16 residues long. Losses at the gene ends were 1 base for V and 4 bases for J; bases not matched to a gene: 3. TCRdb called clones from the reads again using CATT. The sample records thousands of delta-chain clones, 0.66% being singletons. The data stem from a study of gamma-delta chains in newborns, infants, children. Study-wide context: Microbial exposure reportedly drives polyclonal innate γδ T cell expansion after birth.

The chain links TRDV2 to TRDJ2; 12 bases line up with TRDD3. Source material: blood. The TCR originated in a child who was a newborn, infant or young child, either healthy, febrile or measles-vaccinated (not recorded which). The CDR3, as DNA: TGTGCCTGTGACACACTGGGGGATACTTCGACAGCACAACTCTTCTTT. The encoded protein is CACDTLGDTSTAQLFF.